This is a list of T cell receptor beta chains from one sample in a study of siplizumab effects on memory and regulatory T cells. TCRdb's table, derived via immunoSEQ multiplex PCR, lists solely in-frame clones and lacks some. The table has roughly 50,000 clones, nearly 95% seen once. Sequencing was performed on CD8+ T cells sorted from blood. The receptor source for this set is a human donor in good health. Each CDR3 is given with its conserved first and last residue. The D gene is left open where the match is weak. Where a row states a size, it is once, few, many or the class of an expanded clone; other rows omit it.

D gene: TRBD1; clone size: -; V gene: TRBV28; J gene: TRBJ2-7; CDR3 DNA: TGTGCCAGCAGTTTATATAGACAGGGCTACGAGCAGTACTTC; CDR3 protein: CASSLYRQGYEQYF
D gene: TRBD1; clone size: once; V gene: TRBV7-9; J gene: TRBJ1-1; CDR3 DNA: TGTGCCAGCAGCCCAGGGGGAAGCACTGAAGCTTTCTTT; CDR3 protein: CASSPGGSTEAFF
D gene: TRBD1; clone size: -; V gene: TRBV9; J gene: TRBJ2-7; CDR3 DNA: TGTGCCAGCAGCACCAAAGGGACAGGCTCGAGTCTGCAGTACTTC; CDR3 protein: CASSTKGTGSSLQYF
D gene: -; clone size: -; V gene: TRBV27; J gene: TRBJ2-1; CDR3 DNA: TGTGCCAGCAGTTTACGCCCGGGGTACAATGAGCAGTTCTTC; CDR3 protein: CASSLRPGYNEQFF
D gene: -; clone size: -; V gene: TRBV7-2; J gene: TRBJ2-7; CDR3 DNA: TGTGCCAGCAGCTCCCCCCCGCATGGGAACGAGCAGTACTTC; CDR3 protein: CASSSPPHGNEQYF
D gene: TRBD1; clone size: -; V gene: TRBV9; J gene: TRBJ1-4; CDR3 DNA: TGTGCCAGCAGCGTATCCGGACAGGAGGGGGAAAAACTGTTTTTT; CDR3 protein: CASSVSGQEGEKLFF
D gene: -; clone size: -; V gene: TRBV21-1; J gene: TRBJ2-7; CDR3 DNA: TGTGCCAGCAGCAAATTTTCGGGACAGGGGGCGGAGGAGCAGTACTTC; CDR3 protein: CASSKFSGQGAEEQYF
D gene: -; clone size: -; V gene: TRBV27; J gene: TRBJ2-7; CDR3 DNA: TGTGCCAGCAGTTTAATATGGGGGGCGGGCGAGCAGTACTTC; CDR3 protein: CASSLIWGAGEQYF
D gene: -; clone size: -; V gene: TRBV29-1; J gene: TRBJ2-1; CDR3 DNA: TGCAGCGTTCCGACTGTCGCAGGGGGGTACAATGAGCAGTTCTTC; CDR3 protein: CSVPTVAGGYNEQFF
D gene: -; clone size: -; V gene: TRBV28; J gene: TRBJ2-1; CDR3 DNA: TGTGCCAGCAGTCCGGACGCGAATGAGCAGTTCTTC; CDR3 protein: CASSPDANEQFF
D gene: TRBD2; clone size: -; V gene: TRBV6-6; J gene: TRBJ2-1; CDR3 DNA: TGTGCCAGCAGCCGGACTAGCGGAGCCAATGAGCAGTTCTTC; CDR3 protein: CASSRTSGANEQFF
D gene: TRBD1; clone size: -; V gene: TRBV11-1; J gene: TRBJ1-5; CDR3 DNA: TGTGCCAGCAGCTTAGTTTGGACAGGGGATAGCAATCAGCCCCAGCATTTT; CDR3 protein: CASSLVWTGDSNQPQHF
D gene: -; clone size: -; V gene: TRBV19; J gene: TRBJ2-7; CDR3 DNA: TGTGCCAGTAGTCCCGGATTGGACTACGAGCAGTACTTC; CDR3 protein: CASSPGLDYEQYF
D gene: -; clone size: -; V gene: TRBV7-6; J gene: TRBJ2-3; CDR3 DNA: TGTGCCAGCAGCCGCAACCCCAGTTGGACAGATACGCAGTATTTT; CDR3 protein: CASSRNPSWTDTQYF
D gene: -; clone size: once; V gene: TRBV29-1; J gene: TRBJ2-3; CDR3 DNA: TGCAGCGTTTTATTGGTGTTAGGAGTTACAAGCACAGATACGCAGTATTTT; CDR3 protein: CSVLLVLGVTSTDTQYF
D gene: -; clone size: -; V gene: TRBV2; J gene: TRBJ2-3; CDR3 DNA: TGTGCCAGCATCTGGCGCATCACAGATACGCAGTATTTT; CDR3 protein: CASIWRITDTQYF
D gene: TRBD2; clone size: few; V gene: TRBV2; J gene: TRBJ2-1; CDR3 DNA: TGTGCCAGCAGTTCACTAGCGGGAGACACAGAGGCGGATGAGCAGTTCTTC; CDR3 protein: CASSSLAGDTEADEQFF
D gene: TRBD1; clone size: once; V gene: TRBV27; J gene: TRBJ2-7; CDR3 DNA: TGTGCCAGCAGCCCGGGACAGTTAGGCGAGCAGTACTTC; CDR3 protein: CASSPGQLGEQYF
D gene: -; clone size: -; V gene: TRBV14; J gene: TRBJ1-1; CDR3 DNA: TGTGCCAGCAGCCAAGATCTGTTTGGCATGGGGGGCACTGAAGCTTTCTTT; CDR3 protein: CASSQDLFGMGGTEAFF
D gene: -; clone size: -; V gene: TRBV6-1; J gene: TRBJ2-1; CDR3 DNA: TGTGCCAGCGGTGAAGCGGACCCTTTCTACAATGAGCAGTTCTTC; CDR3 protein: CASGEADPFYNEQFF
D gene: TRBD2; clone size: -; V gene: TRBV29-1; J gene: TRBJ2-1; CDR3 DNA: TGCAGCGTTGAAGACAATACTAGCGGGAGTGGGAATGAGCAGTTCTTC; CDR3 protein: CSVEDNTSGSGNEQFF
D gene: -; clone size: -; V gene: TRBV14; J gene: TRBJ1-1; CDR3 DNA: TGTGCCAGCAGCTTACAGGGTTACACTGAAGCTTTCTTT; CDR3 protein: CASSLQGYTEAFF
D gene: TRBD1; clone size: -; V gene: TRBV5-8; J gene: TRBJ2-7; CDR3 DNA: TGTGCCAGCAGCCTTATAACCGGGACAGGGTTTCGCGAGCAGTACTTC; CDR3 protein: CASSLITGTGFREQYF
D gene: TRBD2; clone size: -; V gene: TRBV6-1; J gene: TRBJ2-7; CDR3 DNA: TGTGCCACTACCCAACTAGCGGGCCCCTACGAGCAGTACTTC; CDR3 protein: CATTQLAGPYEQYF
D gene: -; clone size: -; V gene: TRBV7-3; J gene: TRBJ1-1; CDR3 DNA: TGTGCCAGCAGCTTAGTCCATGGGACCACTGAAGCTTTCTTT; CDR3 protein: CASSLVHGTTEAFF
D gene: TRBD2; clone size: -; V gene: TRBV4-1; J gene: TRBJ2-7; CDR3 DNA: TGCGCCAGCAGCCAAGTAGCGGGGGACTACGAGCAGTACTTC; CDR3 protein: CASSQVAGDYEQYF
D gene: -; clone size: -; V gene: TRBV27; J gene: TRBJ2-1; CDR3 DNA: TGTGCCAGCGCCCACCGGACAGAGCAGTTCTTC; CDR3 protein: CASAHRTEQFF
D gene: -; clone size: -; V gene: TRBV4-1; J gene: TRBJ2-3; CDR3 DNA: TGCGCCAGCAGCCTAGAATTGCCCACAGATACGCAGTATTTT; CDR3 protein: CASSLELPTDTQYF
D gene: TRBD1; clone size: -; V gene: TRBV19; J gene: TRBJ2-7; CDR3 DNA: TGTGCCAGTAGTGACAGGGGGCTCGACGAGCAGTACTTC; CDR3 protein: CASSDRGLDEQYF
D gene: -; clone size: -; V gene: TRBV27; J gene: TRBJ1-1; CDR3 DNA: TGTGCCAGCAGAACAACCCAGAACACTGAAGCTTTCTTT; CDR3 protein: CASRTTQNTEAFF
D gene: -; clone size: -; V gene: TRBV4-2; J gene: TRBJ1-2; CDR3 DNA: TGTGCCAGCAGCGAGTTGAAAGACCTATGGCTACACTTC; CDR3 protein: CASSELKDLWLHF
D gene: -; clone size: -; V gene: TRBV19; J gene: TRBJ1-2; CDR3 DNA: TGTGCCAGTAGTATAGCTGGCTTCTATGGCTACACCTTC; CDR3 protein: CASSIAGFYGYTF
D gene: -; clone size: -; V gene: TRBV10-1; J gene: TRBJ2-7; CDR3 DNA: TGCGCCAGCAGTGCTGGGGGTAAAAGCTACGAGCAGTACTTC; CDR3 protein: CASSAGGKSYEQYF
D gene: -; clone size: -; V gene: TRBV4-1; J gene: TRBJ1-1; CDR3 DNA: TGCGCCAGCAGCCAAGGGAGGTACACAACTCACACTGAAGCTTTCTTT; CDR3 protein: CASSQGRYTTHTEAFF
D gene: -; clone size: -; V gene: TRBV9; J gene: TRBJ1-5; CDR3 DNA: TGTGCCAGCAGCGCCTGGGGGGACCTCTATCAGCCCCAGCATTTT; CDR3 protein: CASSAWGDLYQPQHF
D gene: TRBD1; clone size: -; V gene: TRBV27; J gene: TRBJ1-2; CDR3 DNA: TGTGCCAGCAGGCCACCCGGACAGGCAAAGGGCTACACCTTC; CDR3 protein: CASRPPGQAKGYTF
D gene: -; clone size: -; V gene: TRBV7-2; J gene: TRBJ2-7; CDR3 DNA: TGTGCCAGCAGCCCAAGATTCCTAGAGGACGAGCAGTACTTC; CDR3 protein: CASSPRFLEDEQYF
D gene: -; clone size: -; V gene: TRBV30; J gene: TRBJ2-7; CDR3 DNA: TGTGCCTGGACAGTCGGCGACTCCTACGAGCAGTACTTC; CDR3 protein: CAWTVGDSYEQYF
D gene: -; clone size: -; V gene: TRBV6-5; J gene: TRBJ1-2; CDR3 DNA: TGTGCCAGCAGTTATTCCGACACGCCTAACTATGGCTACACCTTC; CDR3 protein: CASSYSDTPNYGYTF
D gene: -; clone size: -; V gene: TRBV29-1; J gene: TRBJ2-7; CDR3 DNA: TGCAGCGTTTTCATACGGGGCTACGAGCAGTACTTC; CDR3 protein: CSVFIRGYEQYF
D gene: TRBD1; clone size: once; V gene: TRBV19; J gene: TRBJ2-2; CDR3 DNA: TGTGCCAGCCGGTACGACAGGGAGACCGGGGAGCTGTTTTTT; CDR3 protein: CASRYDRETGELFF